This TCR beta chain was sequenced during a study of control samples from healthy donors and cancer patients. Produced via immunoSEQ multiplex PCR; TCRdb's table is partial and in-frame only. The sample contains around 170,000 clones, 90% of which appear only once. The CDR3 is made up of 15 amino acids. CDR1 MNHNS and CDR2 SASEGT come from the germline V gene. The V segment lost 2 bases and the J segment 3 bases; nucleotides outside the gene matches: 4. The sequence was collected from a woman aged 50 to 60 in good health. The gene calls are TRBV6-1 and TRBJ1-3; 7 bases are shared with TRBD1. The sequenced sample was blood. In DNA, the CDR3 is TGTGCCAGCAGTGAAATGACAGGGTTTGGAAACACCATATATTTT. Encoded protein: CASSEMTGFGNTIYF.